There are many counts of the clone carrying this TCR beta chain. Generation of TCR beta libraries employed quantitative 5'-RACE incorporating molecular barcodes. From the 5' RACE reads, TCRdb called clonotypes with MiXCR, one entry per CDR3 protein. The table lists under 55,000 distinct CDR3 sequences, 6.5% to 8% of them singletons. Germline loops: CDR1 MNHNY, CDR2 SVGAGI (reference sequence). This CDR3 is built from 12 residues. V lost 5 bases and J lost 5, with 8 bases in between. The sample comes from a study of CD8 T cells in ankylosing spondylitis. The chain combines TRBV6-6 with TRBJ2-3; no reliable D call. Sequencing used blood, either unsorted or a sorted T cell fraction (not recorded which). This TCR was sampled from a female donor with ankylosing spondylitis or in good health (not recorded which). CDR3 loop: CASSPKGDTQYF. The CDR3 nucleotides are TGTGCCAGCAGTCCTAAAGGAGATACGCAGTATTTT.